This T cell receptor (beta chain) emerged from a study of OX40 agonist ivuxolimab in advanced cancers. Whole-study context: Two patients with cutaneous melanoma and one with hepatocellular carcinoma, three in total, showed partial responses. General observations from the study: In the 0.1 to 3.0 mg/kg range, CD4+ and CD8+ blood T cells had expanded clonally by week 6.

Here immunoSEQ multiplex PCR was the method, and the copy in TCRdb shows in-frame clones only, minus some. In the table there are under 80,000 clones, around 90% of which are singletons. Autoimmune disease history or systemic immunosuppression barred patients. Regarding this clone: Its antigen is unknown.

Specimen: CD4+ or CD8+ T cells sorted from blood, collected in a trial of the OX40 agonist ivuxolimab. The receptor comes from an adult with an advanced solid tumor such as melanoma, head and neck, liver or kidney cancer.

The CDR3 is CASYRSGGSYEQYF. CDR3 in DNA: TGTGCCAGCTATCGAAGCGGGGGCTCCTACGAGCAGTACTTC. V usage is TRBV13 and J usage is TRBJ2-7, with TRBD2 matching over 8 bases. The CDR3 is 14 amino acids. Germline values: CDR1 PRHDT, CDR2 FYEKMQ (reference sequence). Trimming removed 8 bases from V and 0 bases from J; junction bases left unmatched: 6.